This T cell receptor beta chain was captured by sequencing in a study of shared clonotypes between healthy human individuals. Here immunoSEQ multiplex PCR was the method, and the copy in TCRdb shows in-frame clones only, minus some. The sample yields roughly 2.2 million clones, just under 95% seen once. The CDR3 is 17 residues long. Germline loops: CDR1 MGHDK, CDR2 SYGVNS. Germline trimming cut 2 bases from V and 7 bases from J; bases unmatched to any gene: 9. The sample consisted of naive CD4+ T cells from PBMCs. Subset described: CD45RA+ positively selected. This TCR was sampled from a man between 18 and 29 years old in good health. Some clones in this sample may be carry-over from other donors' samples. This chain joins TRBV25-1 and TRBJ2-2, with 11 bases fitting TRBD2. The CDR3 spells CASSEPLAGVSIGELFF. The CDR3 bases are TGTGCCAGCAGTGAACCACTAGCGGGAGTTAGTATCGGGGAGCTGTTTTTT.